One T cell receptor beta chain is described in this entry. Produced via immunoSEQ multiplex PCR; TCRdb's table is partial and in-frame only. Of just under 50,000 clones in the sample, roughly 94% were seen once. The sample is drawn from a study of T cell changes during pregnancy in multiple sclerosis. V was pared by 6 bases and J by 7 bases, with 16 bases between. Germline V gives CDR1 MGHDK, CDR2 SYGVNS. This CDR3 spans 14 amino acids. Sequencing was performed on CD4+ T cells from peripheral blood mononuclear cells, taken in the third trimester of pregnancy. This sequence joins TRBV25-1 and TRBJ1-5, with a possible D match to TRBD1 (5 bases). This sequence was found in a female donor with multiple sclerosis, enrolled in a pregnancy study. The CDR3 DNA follows: TGTGCCAGCAGCCCCCAGGGTTCACGGCAGCCCCAGCATTTT. Residues: CASSPQGSRQPQHF.